These 11 T cell receptor beta chains were sequenced from one sample in a study of T cells in pancreatic ductal adenocarcinoma. Here immunoSEQ multiplex PCR was the method, and the copy in TCRdb shows in-frame clones only, minus some. The sample has about 100,000 clones; roughly 96% are singletons. No neoadjuvant therapy was given to the selected pancreatic ductal adenocarcinoma patients before their surgery. Input material: PBMCs. All receptors derive from a human donor with pancreatic ductal adenocarcinoma.

The chain is built from TRBV7-2 and TRBJ1-4; 8 bases line up with TRBD1. Germline V gene data show CDR1 as SGHTA and CDR2 as FQGNSA. J gave up 8 bases and V 4 bases, and 6 bases lay outside the gene matches. This CDR3 spans 14 amino acids. CDR3 sequence (DNA): TGTGCCAGCAGCTCACAGGGGGGAGGAGAAAAACTGTTTTTT. It specifies CASSSQGGGEKLFF.

The chain is built from TRBV11-2 and TRBJ1-2; 8 nucleotides align to TRBD1. Germline loops: CDR1 SGHAT, CDR2 FQNNGV. V lost 5 bases and J lost 5; bases outside the gene matches: 10. This CDR3 is 15 amino acids long. Here the CDR3 reads CASSVLTGGGYGYTF. In DNA, the CDR3 is TGTGCCAGCAGCGTACTAACAGGGGGAGGATATGGCTACACCTTC.

The rearrangement joins TRBV9 to TRBJ2-7; maybe TRBD2 (5 bases). Trimming shortened V by 7 bases and J by 2 bases, and 16 bases separated the two germline ends. The CDR3 consists of 14 residues. Germline V gene data show CDR1 as SGDLS and CDR2 as YYNGEE. The DNA of the CDR3 is TGTGCCAGCTCGCCAGCGGCCGGGGCCTACGAGCAGTACTTC. This encodes CASSPAAGAYEQYF.

The chain links TRBV9 to TRBJ2-7; TRBD2 agrees at 8 bases. Germline V gives CDR1 SGDLS, CDR2 YYNGEE. V lost 4 bases, J lost 2 bases, and 5 bases stayed unmatched. The CDR3 is made up of 14 amino acids. The CDR3 DNA is TGTGCCAGCAGCACTACTAGCGGTCCCTACGAGCAGTACTTC. Protein: CASSTTSGPYEQYF.

The chain combines TRBV2 with TRBJ1-2, with D uncertain. In germline, CDR1 is SNHLY, CDR2 FYNNEI. Between the trimmed V and J ends, which lost 6 bases and 5 bases, there was a span of 10 bases. This CDR3 is 12 amino acids long. The CDR3 loop is CASRPVSYGYTF. The CDR3 region has the DNA TGTGCCAGCAGGCCAGTTTCATATGGCTACACCTTC. Full variable domain (remainder filled in from reference TRBV2 and TRBJ1-2): EPEVTQTPSHQVTQMGQEVILRCVPISNHLYFYWYRQILGQKVEFLVSFYNNEISEKSEIFDDQFSVERPDGSNFTLKIRSTKLEDSAMYFCASRPVSYGYTFGSGTRLTVV.

The chain employs TRBV9 and TRBJ2-6; TRBD1 agrees at 8 bases. CDR1 and CDR2 (germline): SGDLS, YYNGEE. The junction had 3 bases not matched to a gene; V was cut back by 4 bases and J by 3 bases. The CDR3 has 15 residues. The CDR3 bases are TGTGCCAGCAGCACCAGGGGGCGTGGGGCCAACGTCCTGACTTTC. It translates to CASSTRGRGANVLTF.

The chain recombines TRBV4-1 with TRBJ1-5; D remains ambiguous. The CDR3 runs 14 residues. The V gene's germline CDR1 is MGHRA and CDR2 YSYEKL. With 0 bases removed from V and 6 bases from J, the gap between germline ends came to 9 bases. This CDR3 is CASSQESLGQPQHF. CDR3 nucleotide sequence: TGCGCCAGCAGCCAAGAGTCGCTCGGTCAGCCCCAGCATTTT.

This chain joins TRBV7-2 and TRBJ2-5; a weak D match, TRBD1 (5 bases). CDR3 length: 15 residues. V was pared by 2 bases and J by 1 base, with 11 bases between. CDR1 SGHTA and CDR2 FQGNSA come from the germline V gene. The CDR3 protein is CASSLRWGGQETQYF. DNA of the CDR3: TGTGCCAGCAGCTTAAGGTGGGGCGGCCAAGAGACCCAGTACTTC. The full variable domain, with the rest looked up from reference TRBV7-2 and TRBJ2-5, is GAGVSQSPSNKVTEKGKDVELRCDPISGHTALYWYRQSLGQGLEFLIYFQGNSAPDKSGLPSDRFSAERTGGSVSTLTIQRTQQEDSAVYLCASSLRWGGQETQYFGPGTRLLVL.

The rearrangement joins TRBV18 to TRBJ1-4, with D unclear. Germline V lookup: CDR1 KGHSH, CDR2 LQKENI. Between the trimmed V and J ends, which lost 3 bases and 7 bases, there was a span of 15 bases. This CDR3 spans 15 amino acids. CDR3 protein: CASSPSSAQPEKLFF. CDR3 DNA: TGTGCCAGCTCACCCTCGAGCGCTCAACCTGAAAAACTGTTTTTT.

This sequence joins TRBV30 and TRBJ2-7, with D perhaps matching TRBD1 (6 bases). V gave up 7 bases and J gave up 2 bases, with 12 bases separating them. This CDR3 region has 12 residues. Looked up from germline, CDR1 is GTSNPN and CDR2 is SVGIG (reference sequence). CDR3 sequence reads: CASDRAPYEQYF. CDR3 bases: TGTGCCTCGGACAGAGCCCCCTACGAGCAGTACTTC.

CDR3 residues: CSVESTYEQYF. The DNA of the CDR3 is TGCAGCGTTGAGTCTACCTACGAGCAGTACTTC. This chain joins TRBV29-1 and TRBJ2-7; D gene uncertain. Trimming cost V 3 bases and J 2 bases, with 5 bases left between them. Germline V gives CDR1 SQVTM, CDR2 ANQGSEA. The CDR3 length is 11 residues.